These 27 T cell receptor beta chains were all obtained from the same sample, sequenced in a study of blood T cell repertoires in COVID-19. The repertoire was sequenced with immunoSEQ multiplex PCR; TCRdb's copy has only in-frame clones and lacks some. This table has 90,000 to 150,000 clones, roughly 80% appearing once. The sequencing input was peripheral blood. The receptors stem from a man in his 70s with acute or convalescent COVID-19.

This clone occurred once. The genes are TRBV19 and TRBJ1-2; the D gene is possibly TRBD1 (5 bases). V lost 6 bases, J lost 8 bases, and 16 bases lay in between. Per the germline V gene, CDR1 is LNHDA and CDR2 is SQIVND (reference sequence). This CDR3 has 13 residues. The CDR3: CASRSHQGQGYTF. CDR3 sequence (DNA): TGTGCCAGTAGATCCCACCAGGGTCAAGGCTACACCTTC.

V gene TRBV5-5 combines with J gene TRBJ2-2, with a possible D match to TRBD2 (5 bases). V was pared by 1 base and J by 2 bases, with 6 bases between. The V gene's germline CDR1 is SGHKS and CDR2 YYEKEE (reference sequence). The CDR3 consists of 14 residues. The CDR3 bases are TGTGCCAGCAGCTTGACGGGAAACACCGGGGAGCTGTTTTTT. It yields the protein CASSLTGNTGELFF.

The CDR3 sequence is CASSEQGAGEQYF. CDR3 bases: TGTGCCAGCAGCGAACAGGGGGCTGGAGAGCAGTACTTC. The rearrangement joins TRBV9 to TRBJ2-7; 9 bases are a match to TRBD1. Germline trimming cut 3 bases from V and 7 bases from J; bases unmatched to any gene: 5. This CDR3 spans 13 amino acids. The germline gives CDR1 SGDLS, CDR2 YYNGEE.

This clone was picked up one time. The genes are TRBV30 and TRBJ2-2; the match to TRBD1 covers 8 bases. The trim removed 4 bases at V and 1 base at J, leaving 5 bases unmatched. Per the germline V gene, CDR1 is GTSNPN and CDR2 is SVGIG (reference sequence). There are 15 residues in the CDR3. The CDR3 DNA sequence: TGTGCCTGGACGGCCAGGGGGCTGAACACCGGGGAGCTGTTTTTT. This sequence encodes CAWTARGLNTGELFF.

This rearrangement joins TRBV19 to TRBJ1-3; tentatively, D is TRBD1 (5 bases). Trimming left V 5 bases short and J 1 base short, with 9 bases between. Germline CDR1 reads LNHDA; CDR2 reads SQIVND (reference sequence). This CDR3 contains 14 residues. CDR3 nucleotides: TGTGCCAGTAGTCTACAGGTATCTGGAAACACCATATATTTT. This sequence encodes CASSLQVSGNTIYF.

The rearrangement uses TRBV28 and TRBJ2-4, with 7 bases aligning to TRBD1. V shed 5 bases and J 1 base; nucleotides not matched to a gene: 8. The CDR3 has 16 amino acids. CDR1 is MDHEN and CDR2 is SYDVKM in the germline V gene. CDR3 nucleotides: TGTGCCAGCAGTCCCCTTATACAGGGGGCCAAAAACATTCAGTACTTC. Its protein product is CASSPLIQGAKNIQYF.

The chain uses TRBV6-5 and TRBJ2-3; tentative D call: TRBD2 (6 bases). Germline assignment: CDR1 MNHEY and CDR2 SVGAGI. V dropped 2 bases and J dropped 0 bases, with 9 bases sitting between them. This CDR3 is 15 amino acids long. In DNA, the CDR3 is TGTGCCAGCAGTTACCGGGGGACTAGCACAGATACGCAGTATTTT. It translates to CASSYRGTSTDTQYF.

In regard to this clone: Other DNA variants within this sample encode the same CDR3. This chain joins TRBV5-8 and TRBJ2-1; TRBD2 matches 10 bases. The length of the CDR3 is 15 residues. V shed 0 bases, J shed 4 bases, and the junction held 1 base outside the gene matches. Germline lookup yields CDR1 SGHTS and CDR2 YDEGEE. The CDR3 DNA follows: TGTGCCAGCAGCTTGGGACTAGCGGGTTACAATGAGCAGTTCTTC. Amino acid sequence: CASSLGLAGYNEQFF.

The chain recombines TRBV4-2 with TRBJ1-2; 10 positions match TRBD1. Per germline, CDR1 LGHNA and CDR2 YNFKEQ. V shed 0 bases and J 8 bases; nucleotides not matched to a gene: 12. The CDR3 is 17 residues long. The DNA of the CDR3 is TGTGCCAGCAGCCAAGATGGTGTTTTTGGACAGGGGGGCGGCTACACCTTC. It specifies CASSQDGVFGQGGGYTF.

V is TRBV14 and J is TRBJ1-1, with D perhaps matching TRBD1 (5 bases). The CDR3 covers 13 residues. Trimming took 2 bases from V and 4 from J, leaving 8 bases between them. Per germline, CDR1 SGHDN and CDR2 FVKESK. The CDR3 DNA follows: TGTGCCAGCAGCCAATGGGGGGGCACTGAAGCTTTCTTT. Translating it yields CASSQWGGTEAFF.

CDR3 DNA sequence: TGCGCCAGCAGCTCCCACTACGAGCAGTACTTC. It yields the protein CASSSHYEQYF. The V and J genes are TRBV5-1 and TRBJ2-7; no clear D. Trimming removed 3 bases at V and 3 bases at J, with 4 bases between. The CDR3 extends over 11 amino acids. Germline loops: CDR1 SGHRS, CDR2 YFSETQ.

This clone was seen only a few times. The rearrangement uses TRBV7-2 and TRBJ1-4; D is perhaps TRBD1 (5 bases). Trimming removed 2 bases at V and 0 bases at J, with 7 bases between. In germline, CDR1 is SGHTA, CDR2 FQGNSA. The CDR3 is made up of 15 amino acids. As DNA, the CDR3 is TGTGCCAGCAGCTTAATGACAGCAACTAATGAAAAACTGTTTTTT. It is translated as CASSLMTATNEKLFF. The full variable domain, with the rest looked up from reference TRBV7-2 and TRBJ1-4, is GAGVSQSPSNKVTEKGKDVELRCDPISGHTALYWYRQSLGQGLEFLIYFQGNSAPDKSGLPSDRFSAERTGGSVSTLTIQRTQQEDSAVYLCASSLMTATNEKLFFGSGTQLSVL.

The J gene is TRBJ2-5, the V gene TRBV3-1 (or the pseudogene TRBV3-2); 8 bases map to TRBD2. The germline V gene encodes CDR1 LGHDT and CDR2 YNNKEL (reference sequence). V shed 0 bases and J 2 bases; nucleotides not matched to a gene: 20. The CDR3 is made up of 21 amino acids. CDR3 amino acids: CASSQDRWATGQREYQETQYF. The CDR3 DNA follows: TGTGCCAGCAGCCAAGATAGGTGGGCCACTGGCCAGCGGGAGTATCAAGAGACCCAGTACTTC.

Notes on this clone: One end of the junction varies from germline; a read error may be responsible. The chain couples TRBV30 to TRBJ2-4, with 10 positions matching TRBD2. The CDR3 totals 16 residues. The germline CDR1 and CDR2 sequences are GTSNPN and SVGIG (reference sequence). The CDR3: CAWSVKSGGANNIQYF. CDR3 sequence (DNA): TGTGCCTGGAGTGTAAAGAGCGGGGGGGCCAATAACATTCAGTACTTC.

Notes on this clone: An end of the junction differs from the germline gene, which may be a read error. The CDR3, as DNA: TGTGCCAGCACTTACAGGCGGGATTCCTACAATGAGCAGTTCTTC. The encoded protein is CASTYRRDSYNEQFF. V gene TRBV6-5 combines with J gene TRBJ2-1; D might be TRBD2 (6 bases). The CDR3 is 15 residues long. Germline values: CDR1 MNHEY, CDR2 SVGAGI.

V usage is TRBV5-1 and J usage is TRBJ1-4, with D maybe TRBD1 (5 bases). Between the trimmed V and J ends, which lost 1 base and 1 base, there was a span of 11 bases. The CDR3 has 16 amino acids. CDR1 and CDR2 (germline): SGHRS, YFSETQ. CDR3 in DNA: TGCGCCAGCAGCTTGATGGCAGGGCAAACTAATGAAAAACTGTTTTTT. Its translation: CASSLMAGQTNEKLFF.

V and J are TRBV5-1 and TRBJ2-7, with 9 bases that match TRBD2. Germline V lookup: CDR1 SGHRS, CDR2 YFSETQ. The J segment lost 3 bases and the V segment lost 1 base, leaving 5 bases of the junction unmatched. This CDR3 contains 15 residues. The CDR3 nucleotides read TGCGCCAGCAGCTTGAGCCTAGCGGGAATCTACGAGCAGTACTTC. This translates into CASSLSLAGIYEQYF.

The chain couples TRBV18 to TRBJ2-3; D is perhaps TRBD2 (5 bases). The CDR3 loop spans 15 amino acids. Trimming removed 0 bases from V and 5 bases from J, with 12 bases in between. CDR1 and CDR2 (germline): KGHSH, LQKENI. The CDR3 sequence: CASSPPSSDGDTQYF. The CDR3 DNA reads TGTGCCAGCTCACCACCGAGTAGCGACGGAGATACGCAGTATTTT.

A note on this clone: The identical CDR3 is also encoded by other nucleotide sequences in the sample. The chain carries TRBV29-1 and TRBJ2-5; D gene ambiguous. Germline-derived CDR1 and CDR2 are SQVTM and ANQGSEA. Trimming removed 4 bases from V and 1 base from J, with 7 bases in between. CDR3 length equals 12 residues. Here the CDR3 reads CSVGQIQETQYF. The CDR3 nucleotides read TGCAGCGTTGGCCAGATCCAAGAGACCCAGTACTTC. Looking up the rest from reference TRBV29-1 and TRBJ2-5 gives the full variable domain: SAVISQKPSRDICQRGTSLTIQCQVDSQVTMMFWYRQQPGQSLTLIATANQGSEATYESGFVIDKFPISRPNLTFSTLTVSNMSPEDSSIYLCSVGQIQETQYFGPGTRLLVL.

V is TRBV3-1 (or the pseudogene TRBV3-2) and J is TRBJ2-7; D might be TRBD2 (5 bases). There are 13 residues in the CDR3. Trimming took 4 bases from V and 3 from J, leaving 10 bases between them. Germline CDR1 reads LGHDT; CDR2 reads YNNKEL (reference sequence). CDR3 amino acids: CASSLPGSYEQYF. CDR3 nucleotide sequence: TGTGCCAGCAGCCTACCGGGAAGCTACGAGCAGTACTTC.

The chain couples TRBV5-1 to TRBJ2-1; D is possibly TRBD2 (5 bases). CDR3 length: 16 amino acids. The germline V gene encodes CDR1 SGHRS and CDR2 YFSETQ. The ends were cut back, 1 base at V and 4 bases at J, with 15 bases in the middle. CDR3 in amino acids: CASSLRVSGTYNEQFF. CDR3 sequence (DNA): TGCGCCAGCAGCTTGAGAGTATCGGGAACTTACAATGAGCAGTTCTTC. Variable domain in full (rest from reference TRBV5-1 and TRBJ2-1): KAGVTQTPRYLIKTRGQQVTLSCSPISGHRSVSWYQQTPGQGLQFLFEYFSETQRNKGNFPGRFSGRQFSNSRSEMNVSTLELGDSALYLCASSLRVSGTYNEQFFGPGTRLTVL.

V and J are TRBV28 and TRBJ2-2; 7 bases fit TRBD2. J gave up 7 bases and V 4 bases, and 9 bases lay outside the gene matches. This CDR3 contains 15 residues. Germline CDR1 and CDR2: MDHEN and SYDVKM. CDR3 sequence: CASSSSGGPGGELFF. The CDR3 region has the DNA TGTGCCAGCAGTTCCTCGGGAGGCCCGGGCGGGGAGCTGTTTTTT.

The rearrangement uses TRBV7-2 and TRBJ2-1, with D possibly matching TRBD1 (6 bases). V was cut by 6 bases and J by 2 bases, with 14 bases left in between. The germline gives CDR1 SGHTA, CDR2 FQGNSA. The CDR3 has 15 amino acids. The chain's CDR3 is CASSRGMGPYNEQFF. CDR3 in DNA: TGTGCCAGCAGTAGGGGGATGGGCCCCTACAATGAGCAGTTCTTC.

J is TRBJ1-5 and V is TRBV7-7; tentatively, D is TRBD1 (6 bases). The CDR3 extends over 14 amino acids. Looked up from germline, CDR1 is SSHAT and CDR2 is FNYEAQ (reference sequence). V lost 2 bases and J 4 bases, leaving 9 bases between the germline ends. The CDR3 bases are TGTGCCAGCAGCTTATGCAGGGGAAATCAGCCCCAGCATTTT. Its translation is CASSLCRGNQPQHF. Full variable domain (remainder filled in from reference TRBV7-7 and TRBJ1-5): GAGVSQSPRYKVTKRGQDVTLRCDPISSHATLYWYQQALGQGPEFLTYFNYEAQPDKSGLPSDRFSAERPEGSISTLTIQRTEQRDSAMYRCASSLCRGNQPQHFGDGTRLSIL.

V and J are TRBV4-2 and TRBJ2-5; 8 bases match TRBD2. Germline CDR1 reads LGHNA; CDR2 reads YNFKEQ. CDR3 length: 16 amino acids. J was trimmed by 3 bases and V by 2 bases; bases with no gene match: 8. The CDR3 here is CASSQPPGLGEETQYF. As DNA, the CDR3 is TGTGCCAGCAGCCAACCCCCGGGACTAGGGGAAGAGACCCAGTACTTC.

This clone turned up a few times. This chain joins TRBV7-2 and TRBJ1-1; TRBD1 might be the D (6 bases). Germline lookup yields CDR1 SGHTA and CDR2 FQGNSA. The CDR3 is 16 amino acids. V shed 5 bases and J shed 6 bases, with 22 bases lying between them. CDR3 bases: TGTGCCAGCAGCCCCCGCAGGACAGACACCGCACCTGAAGCTTTCTTT. It yields the protein CASSPRRTDTAPEAFF.

The rearrangement joins TRBV29-1 to TRBJ1-2; TRBD1 agrees at 7 bases. Germline V gene data show CDR1 as SQVTM and CDR2 as ANQGSEA. After removal of 3 bases from V and 4 bases from J, the junction contained 8 bases not matched to a gene. This CDR3 has 14 amino acids. This chain's CDR3 is CSVDPRGYSYGYTF. The CDR3 nucleotides are TGCAGCGTTGACCCCAGGGGGTATAGCTATGGCTACACCTTC. Full variable domain (rest looked up from reference TRBV29-1 and TRBJ1-2): SAVISQKPSRDICQRGTSLTIQCQVDSQVTMMFWYRQQPGQSLTLIATANQGSEATYESGFVIDKFPISRPNLTFSTLTVSNMSPEDSSIYLCSVDPRGYSYGYTFGSGTRLTVV.